The 24 T cell receptor beta chains below come from one sample, sequenced in a study of T cell changes during pregnancy in multiple sclerosis. The protocol was immunoSEQ multiplex PCR, while the TCRdb copy is restricted to in-frame clones and leaves out a portion. The repertoire holds roughly 64,000 clones, with around 96% as singletons. Sample: CD8+ T cells from peripheral blood mononuclear cells, taken after pregnancy. These receptors came from a female donor with multiple sclerosis, enrolled in a pregnancy study.

The chain carries TRBV2 and TRBJ2-5; 11 positions agree with TRBD1. V shed 8 bases, J shed 4 bases, and the junction held 9 bases outside the gene matches. This CDR3 has 15 residues. The germline CDR1 and CDR2 sequences are SNHLY and FYNNEI. The CDR3 sequence is CASSGDRGGSETQYF. The DNA of the CDR3 is TGTGCCAGCTCTGGGGACAGGGGGGGCTCAGAGACCCAGTACTTC. Filled out from reference TRBV2 and TRBJ2-5, the complete variable domain reads EPEVTQTPSHQVTQMGQEVILRCVPISNHLYFYWYRQILGQKVEFLVSFYNNEISEKSEIFDDQFSVERPDGSNFTLKIRSTKLEDSAMYFCASSGDRGGSETQYFGPGTRLLVL.

The chain recombines TRBV28 with TRBJ1-1, with 8 bases lining up with TRBD1. The V segment lost 5 bases and the J segment 0 bases; nucleotides outside the gene matches: 8. This CDR3 is built from 16 residues. CDR1 is MDHEN, CDR2 SYDVKM, per germline. The CDR3 reads CASSITGGGMNTEAFF. The CDR3, as DNA: TGTGCCAGCAGTATTACAGGGGGTGGTATGAACACTGAAGCTTTCTTT.

This chain uses TRBV4-1 with TRBJ2-1, with D perhaps matching TRBD2 (6 bases). Germline V gives CDR1 MGHRA, CDR2 YSYEKL. The V end lost 4 bases, the J end lost 6 bases, and 10 bases lay between the germline ends. The CDR3 consists of 13 residues. This CDR3 reads CASSPGTPNEQFF. The DNA for the CDR3 is TGCGCCAGCAGCCCCGGGACTCCCAATGAGCAGTTCTTC.

This chain connects TRBV11-2 to TRBJ2-3; unclear D gene. Germline V gives CDR1 SGHAT, CDR2 FQNNGV. Trimming cost V 10 bases and J 4 bases, with 15 bases left between them. CDR3 size: 13 residues. Here the CDR3 reads CATRASQSDTQYF. The DNA for the CDR3 is TGTGCCACCAGAGCTAGTCAGTCAGATACGCAGTATTTT.

V gene TRBV7-2 combines with J gene TRBJ2-1, with D perhaps matching TRBD2 (6 bases). V lost 4 bases, J lost 7 bases, and 11 bases lay in between. The CDR3 has 13 amino acids. Germline V lookup: CDR1 SGHTA, CDR2 FQGNSA. DNA of the CDR3: TGTGCCAGCAGCTATGCTAGCGAGAATGAGCAGTTCTTC. The encoded protein is CASSYASENEQFF.

This chain connects TRBV2 to TRBJ2-7; 8 bases agree with TRBD2. Germline CDR1 reads SNHLY; CDR2 reads FYNNEI. The CDR3 spans 16 residues. J lost 7 bases, V lost 7 bases, and 18 bases had no gene match. CDR3 DNA sequence: TGTGCCAGCACTCCGGGACTAACGGGAGGGCCCAGGGAGCAGTACTTC. Translating it yields CASTPGLTGGPREQYF.

The chain carries TRBV5-4 and TRBJ2-3; D gene ambiguous. Germline assignment: CDR1 SGHNT and CDR2 YYREEE (reference sequence). V gave up 4 bases and J gave up 2 bases, with 2 bases separating them. The CDR3 is 11 amino acids. This CDR3 is CASSLTDTQYF. The CDR3 coding sequence is TGTGCCAGCAGCCTCACAGATACGCAGTATTTT.

This chain links TRBV7-3 with TRBJ2-1; 10 bases map to TRBD2. The CDR3 extends over 15 amino acids. The ends lost 5 bases at V and 5 bases at J; junction bases unmatched: 6. The germline V gene encodes CDR1 SGHTA and CDR2 FQGTGA. The CDR3 is CASSPGLAENNEQFF. In DNA, the CDR3 is TGTGCCAGCAGCCCAGGACTAGCGGAGAACAATGAGCAGTTCTTC.

V is TRBV5-1 and J is TRBJ2-5; TRBD2 aligns across 7 bases. The closer fit of TRBJ2-7 to the DNA end suggests the J call may be wrong. The germline V gene encodes CDR1 SGHRS and CDR2 YFSETQ. This CDR3 contains 15 residues. The CDR3 loop is CASSLASSGIYEQYF. The CDR3 DNA reads as TGCGCCAGCAGCTTAGCCTCTAGCGGAATCTACGAGCAGTACTTC.

The chain uses TRBV6-5 and TRBJ1-5, with a possible D match to TRBD1 (5 bases). This CDR3 has 15 amino acids. Trimming pared 2 bases from V and 0 bases from J, leaving 8 bases between. The V gene's germline CDR1 is MNHEY and CDR2 SVGAGI. CDR3 protein: CASSYTGDSNQPQHF. CDR3 bases: TGTGCCAGCAGTTACACGGGGGATAGCAATCAGCCCCAGCATTTT.

The V gene is TRBV12-2, the J gene TRBJ2-5; the D call in the table, TRBD1, was not verified against the DNA. TRBV12-2 is reported as a pseudogene. The CDR3 sequence is 17 residues long. The CDR3, as DNA: TGTGCAAGTCGCCCGAATCCCGCCGGGACAGGGTCTGGGACCCAGTACTTC. Protein sequence: CASRPNPAGTGSGTQYF.

The V gene is TRBV29-1, the J gene TRBJ1-2, with 10 bases aligning to TRBD1. Germline CDR1 and CDR2: SQVTM and ANQGSEA. The CDR3 spans 13 residues. Losses at the gene ends were 4 bases for V and 8 bases for J; bases not matched to a gene: 7. CDR3 bases: TGCAGCGTTGTGGAGACAGGGGGCAGGGGCTACACCTTC. Protein product: CSVVETGGRGYTF.

V gene TRBV27 combines with J gene TRBJ2-5; 7 bases are a match to TRBD2. With 5 bases clipped from V and 5 bases from J, the junction kept 8 bases outside the gene matches. Germline lookup yields CDR1 MNHEY and CDR2 SMNVEV (reference sequence). The CDR3 runs to 14 residues. The DNA for the CDR3 is TGTGCCAGCAGTAGACTAGCATGGAGCGAGACCCAGTACTTC. Its protein is CASSRLAWSETQYF.

The gene calls are TRBV28 and TRBJ2-3; 11 bases match TRBD2. This CDR3 is 16 amino acids long. Per the germline V gene, CDR1 is MDHEN and CDR2 is SYDVKM. J was trimmed by 0 bases and V by 5 bases; bases with no gene match: 4. CDR3: CASSPWTSGSTDTQYF. The CDR3 DNA reads as TGTGCCAGCAGTCCTTGGACTAGCGGGAGCACAGATACGCAGTATTTT.

The CDR3: CASSSGGSEKLFF. The CDR3 DNA sequence: TGTGCCAGCTCAAGCGGAGGGAGTGAAAAACTGTTTTTT. V and J are TRBV19 and TRBJ1-4, with D hard to call. V lost 9 bases and J lost 7, with 15 bases in between. CDR3 length: 13 amino acids. CDR1 LNHDA and CDR2 SQIVND come from the germline V gene (reference sequence).

The chain's CDR3 is CASRLGGPEAFF. DNA of the CDR3: TGTGCCAGCAGACTGGGGGGGCCTGAAGCTTTCTTT. The V and J genes are TRBV28 and TRBJ1-1; D perhaps matches TRBD1 (6 bases). Germline CDR1 is MDHEN and CDR2 is SYDVKM. The CDR3 spans 12 residues. V dropped 6 bases and J dropped 6 bases, with 11 bases sitting between them.

CDR3 DNA sequence: TGTGCCAGCAGCGTTAGCGGGAGGGCCTACGAGCAGTACTTC. Residues: CASSVSGRAYEQYF. The rearrangement uses TRBV9 and TRBJ2-7; 11 nucleotides align to TRBD2. Unmatched junction bases numbered 0, after V lost 2 bases and J lost 2 bases. Germline CDR1 is SGDLS and CDR2 is YYNGEE. This CDR3 comprises 14 residues. The whole variable domain, remainder taken from reference TRBV9 and TRBJ2-7, is DSGVTQTPKHLITATGQRVTLRCSPRSGDLSVYWYQQSLDQGLQFLIQYYNGEERAKGNILERFSAQQFPDLHSELNLSSLELGDSALYFCASSVSGRAYEQYFGPGTRLTVT.

The chain has TRBV28 and TRBJ1-4; 7 bases are a match to TRBD1. Looked up from germline, CDR1 is MDHEN and CDR2 is SYDVKM. Losses at the gene ends were 5 bases for V and 2 bases for J; bases not matched to a gene: 5. The CDR3 runs to 15 residues. Here the CDR3 reads CASSADRLTNEKLFF. The CDR3 nucleotides read TGTGCCAGCAGTGCGGACAGGTTGACTAATGAAAAACTGTTTTTT.

This sequence joins TRBV5-8 and TRBJ1-5, with D perhaps matching TRBD1 (5 bases). This CDR3 has 16 amino acids. Germline V gene data show CDR1 as SGHTS and CDR2 as YDEGEE. The V gene lost 2 bases and the J gene lost 0 bases, with 12 bases spanning the gap. The CDR3 is CASSLHTGPSNQPQHF. CDR3 DNA sequence: TGTGCCAGCAGCTTACATACAGGACCTAGCAATCAGCCCCAGCATTTT. Together with reference TRBV5-8 and TRBJ1-5, the CDR3 gives the full variable domain: EAGVTQSPTHLIKTRGQQATLRCSPISGHTSVYWYQQALGLGLQFLLWYDEGEERNRGNFPPRFSGRQFPNYSSELNVNALELEDSALYLCASSLHTGPSNQPQHFGDGTRLSIL.

The gene calls are TRBV5-3 and TRBJ1-5, with TRBD1 matching 12 bases. TRBV5-3 is an ORF, with its function uncertain. There are 18 residues in the CDR3. V shed 2 bases, J shed 5 bases, and the junction held 11 bases outside the gene matches. The CDR3 spells CARSFDTRDRGQDQPQHF. DNA of the CDR3: TGTGCCAGAAGCTTTGACACCCGGGACAGGGGGCAGGATCAGCCCCAGCATTTT.

The J gene is TRBJ2-1, the V gene TRBV15; TRBD1 is a possible D gene (6 bases). The CDR3 extends over 14 amino acids. Germline values: CDR1 LNHNV, CDR2 YYDKDF (reference sequence). V lost 1 base to trimming and J lost 7 bases, with 11 bases between them. CDR3 DNA: TGTGCCACCAGCAGAGTCGGCCAGGGGAATGAGCAGTTCTTC. Encoded protein: CATSRVGQGNEQFF.

This chain uses TRBV7-9 with TRBJ2-5, with TRBD2 identical over 8 bases. Germline assignment: CDR1 SEHNR and CDR2 FQNEAQ (reference sequence). The V gene end was trimmed by 5 bases and the J gene end by 1 base; junction bases not matched to a gene: 6. This CDR3 spans 15 amino acids. CDR3 nucleotide sequence: TGTGCCAGCAGCCGATTTAGCGGGGCCCAAGAGACCCAGTACTTC. Translating gives CASSRFSGAQETQYF.

This clone was recorded once. The chain employs TRBV7-6 and TRBJ2-2, with a weak D call TRBD2 (5 bases). CDR1 and CDR2 from the germline V gene are SGHVS and FNYEAQ. The CDR3 has 13 residues. V lost 6 bases and J 6 bases, leaving 11 bases between the germline ends. The CDR3 bases are TGTGCCAGCAGACGGGATCCCGCCGGGGAGCTGTTTTTT. Residues: CASRRDPAGELFF.

V is TRBV11-3 and J is TRBJ1-1; 10 nucleotides align to TRBD1. This CDR3 has 14 amino acids. Germline V gives CDR1 SGHNT, CDR2 YENEEA. V dropped 3 bases and J dropped 6; count of bases not matched to a gene: 4. In DNA form, the CDR3 reads TGTGCCAGCAGCTTGGGGACAGGGGTTGCTGAAGCTTTCTTT. It encodes CASSLGTGVAEAFF.